Listed here are 19 T cell receptor beta chains from one sample, sequenced in a study of breast tumors, draining lymph nodes, adjacent tissues. MiXCR was run by TCRdb on the multiplex PCR reads, yielding one entry per CDR3 protein. The sample carries 150,000 to 200,000 distinct CDR3 sequences, 30% to 35% recorded once. Breast cancer patients provided tissue from their axillary draining lymph nodes. The sequenced sample consisted of axillary lymph node tissue. The receptors derive from a female donor with breast cancer. Some clones in this sample may be carry-over from other donors' samples.

The chain links TRBV25-1 to TRBJ1-3; TRBD1 might be the D (5 bases). This CDR3 region has 12 residues. Germline V gene lookup returns CDR1 MGHDK and CDR2 SYGVNS. V dropped 10 bases and J dropped 7 bases, with 14 bases sitting between them. In DNA form, the CDR3 reads TGTGCCATTCAAGGGGAGGGGAACACCATATATTTT. It codes for CAIQGEGNTIYF.

This clonotype showed up many times. The chain combines TRBV7-3 with TRBJ2-3; D is perhaps TRBD2 (7 bases). V shed 0 bases and J shed 4 bases, with 14 bases lying between them. The CDR3 consists of 16 residues. The V gene's germline CDR1 is SGHTA and CDR2 FQGTGA. DNA of the CDR3: TGTGCCAGCAGCTTAACTGGGGGGGGGGCCCCAGATACGCAGTATTTT. This sequence encodes CASSLTGGGAPDTQYF.

The chain is built from TRBV15 and TRBJ1-6, with 10 bases aligning to TRBD1. The V gene's germline CDR1 is LNHNV and CDR2 YYDKDF (reference sequence). V gave up 4 bases and J gave up 7 bases; unmatched junction bases: 19. This CDR3 spans 20 amino acids. The CDR3 loop reads CATSIRGTGDITGENSPLHF. The CDR3 bases are TGTGCCACCAGCATCCGAGGGACAGGGGACATTACCGGGGAAAATTCACCCCTCCACTTT.

This chain uses TRBV20-1 with TRBJ2-7; 7 positions match TRBD1. There are 12 residues in the CDR3. CDR1 DFQATT and CDR2 SNEGSKA come from the germline V gene (reference sequence). The CDR3 DNA follows: TGCAGCCAAGAAAGAGGGGGCTTCGAGCAGTACTTC. Amino acid sequence: CSQERGGFEQYF.

J is TRBJ1-4 and V is TRBV11-2; TRBD1 aligns across 8 bases. CDR3 length: 15 amino acids. Per germline, CDR1 SGHAT and CDR2 FQNNGV. V gave up 1 base and J gave up 7 bases; unmatched junction bases: 5. The CDR3 nucleotides are TGTGCCAGCAGCTTAGTGGGCAGGGGGCGTGAAAAACTGTTTTTT. It translates to CASSLVGRGREKLFF.

This clonotype was counted many times. The chain is built from TRBV6-1 and TRBJ2-1; maybe TRBD2 (6 bases). The germline V and J ends were trimmed by 7 bases and 6 bases, with 25 bases remaining between them. Looked up from germline, CDR1 is MNHNS and CDR2 is SASEGT. The CDR3 runs to 17 residues. The CDR3 DNA reads TGTGCCAGCACCAGTGAAGAGGATAGTCTAGCGCTCAATGAGCAGTTCTTC. The encoded protein is CASTSEEDSLALNEQFF.

In this sample, this clonotype turned up many times. V is TRBV2 and J is TRBJ2-2, with 11 positions matching TRBD2. The CDR3 totals 18 residues. The germline CDR1 and CDR2 sequences are SNHLY and FYNNEI. The trim removed 3 bases at V and 5 bases at J, leaving 11 bases unmatched. In nucleotides, the CDR3 is TGTGCCAGCAGTGACTCTAGCGGGAGGATATTGGAAACCGGGGAGCTGTTTTTT. Translation: CASSDSSGRILETGELFF. The full variable domain, its missing parts supplied by reference TRBV2 and TRBJ2-2, is EPEVTQTPSHQVTQMGQEVILRCVPISNHLYFYWYRQILGQKVEFLVSFYNNEISEKSEIFDDQFSVERPDGSNFTLKIRSTKLEDSAMYFCASSDSSGRILETGELFFGEGSRLTVL.

This clonotype was picked up many times. This chain links TRBV12-3 or TRBV12-4 with TRBJ1-5; no reliable D call. Trimming removed 1 base from V and 10 bases from J, with 8 bases in between. The CDR3 sequence is 12 residues long. This CDR3 is CASSLGAVPQHF. The CDR3 DNA sequence: TGTGCCAGCAGTTTAGGGGCCGTTCCCCAGCATTTT.

This clonotype occurred a few times. One end of the junction is discordant with germline, which a read error may explain. This chain links TRBV7-9 with TRBJ2-1; D is possibly TRBD1 (9 bases). The CDR3 has 17 residues. Germline CDR1 reads SEHNR; CDR2 reads FQNEAQ (reference sequence). CDR3 bases: TGTGCCAGCAGCTCGCGCGGGGGGACAGGGCGCTACAATGAGCAGTCCTTC. Translating it yields CASSSRGGTGRYNEQSF.

Note on this clonotype: A clone one base away is much larger, so this may be a read error. The chain uses TRBV6-6 and TRBJ1-5, with 12 bases that match TRBD1. The CDR3 has 16 amino acids. The germline V gene encodes CDR1 MNHNY and CDR2 SVGAGI (reference sequence). CDR3: CAGSPPGTGGGQPQHF. DNA for the CDR3: TGTGCCGGCAGTCCGCCCGGGACAGGGGGCGGGCAGCCCCAGCATTTT.

This clonotype was seen at least ten times. The genes are TRBV6-1 and TRBJ1-6; no definite D call. Per the germline V gene, CDR1 is MNHNS and CDR2 is SASEGT. V lost 2 bases to trimming and J lost 10 bases, with 15 bases between them. The CDR3 runs 15 residues. Here the CDR3 reads CASSELGNRESPLHF. In nucleotides, the CDR3 is TGTGCCAGCAGTGAACTAGGGAACAGAGAGTCACCCCTCCACTTT.

Notes on this clonotype: It may be a read error: a sequence one base away is much more abundant. The chain couples TRBV20-1 to TRBJ2-5; D is perhaps TRBD2 (8 bases). The J call may be incorrect, as the DNA end agrees better with TRBJ2-1. The germline CDR1 and CDR2 sequences are DFQATT and SNEGSKA (reference sequence). The CDR3 runs 15 residues. CDR3 in amino acids: CSARVSGTAGDEQFF. The CDR3 nucleotides read TGCAGTGCTAGAGTTAGCGGGACAGCCGGAGATGAGCAGTTCTTC.

For this clonotype: A much larger clone lies one base from this, so it may be a read error. The V call is TRBV6-1, the J call TRBJ1-3; D is unclear. The CDR3 is 14 amino acids. V lost 3 bases and J lost 4, with 10 bases in between. From germline, CDR1 is MNHNS and CDR2 SASEGT. CDR3 protein: CASSEWGAGNTIYF. The CDR3 coding sequence is TGTGCCAGCAGTGAGTGGGGTGCGGGAAACACCATATATTTT.

This clonotype was counted ten times or more. The chain uses TRBV30 and TRBJ2-5, with unresolved D. CDR1 is GTSNPN and CDR2 is SVGIG in the germline V gene (reference sequence). Trimming removed 0 bases from V and 5 bases from J, with 4 bases in between. The CDR3 loop spans 11 amino acids. Here the CDR3 DNA reads TGTGCCTGGAGTGTTGGGGAGACCCAGTACTTC. It translates to CAWSVGETQYF.

This clonotype appeared many times. The CDR3 coding sequence is TGTGCCAGCAGCCTAAAACCGCAAGCGGGAGTATGGGAGCAGTACTTC. It codes for CASSLKPQAGVWEQYF. The chain couples TRBV4-2 to TRBJ2-7; 8 positions match TRBD2. The CDR3 is made up of 16 amino acids. The germline V gene encodes CDR1 LGHNA and CDR2 YNFKEQ. The ends lost 4 bases at V and 7 bases at J; junction bases unmatched: 15.

CDR3 DNA sequence: TGTGCCAGCAGCGTAGGACAGGGAGGCAACGAGCAGTACTTC. It translates to CASSVGQGGNEQYF. The V call is TRBV9, the J call TRBJ2-7, with a weak D call TRBD1 (7 bases). The CDR3 runs to 14 residues. V dropped 0 bases and J dropped 5 bases, with 12 bases sitting between them. Germline V gene lookup returns CDR1 SGDLS and CDR2 YYNGEE.

The CDR3 region is CSAPGQGAGANVLTF. The CDR3, as DNA: TGCAGTGCTCCTGGACAGGGGGCTGGGGCCAACGTCCTGACTTTC. This sequence joins TRBV20-1 and TRBJ2-6; 10 nucleotides match TRBD1. Trimming cost V 5 bases and J 2 bases; bases outside gene matches: 3. The germline CDR1 and CDR2 sequences are DFQATT and SNEGSKA (reference sequence). The CDR3 sequence is 15 residues long.

The rearrangement links TRBV5-8 to TRBJ2-7; D is possibly TRBD2 (6 bases). There are 16 residues in the CDR3. Trimming removed 0 bases from V and 3 bases from J, with 16 bases in between. Germline V gives CDR1 SGHTS, CDR2 YDEGEE. The CDR3 bases are TGTGCCAGCAGCTTGGTCGAGGGGACTCTTAACTACGAGCAGTACTTC. It codes for CASSLVEGTLNYEQYF.

On this clonotype: It is likely a read error, because the conserved phenylalanine at the end of the CDR3 is missing. The rearrangement links TRBV20-1 to TRBJ2-1; the match to TRBD1 covers 7 bases. CDR3 size: 16 residues. Germline V gene lookup returns CDR1 DFQATT and CDR2 SNEGSKA (reference sequence). CDR3 bases: TGCAGCACCCGGAGGCCCGGACAGGCCCCTCTGGGTGAACAGTTCCTC. Amino acids: CSTRRPGQAPLGEQFL.